This T cell receptor beta chain came from a study of monozygotic twins with inflammatory bowel disease. Points from the study as a whole: The authors could not tell different T cell subtypes apart.

On this clonotype: The antigen is unknown.

Blood samples, whole and unsorted for T cells, yielded the isolated total RNA. This CDR3 has 16 residues. TCRdb reprocessed the 5' RACE reads; each CDR3 protein has one entry and no DNA is given. The repertoire table contains fewer than 450,000 distinct CDR3 sequences. The specimen was blood. The receptor was derived from a human donor with ulcerative colitis or Crohn's disease, or a healthy co-twin of an affected twin (not recorded which). The chain joins TRBV12-3 or TRBV12-4 to TRBJ2-2; TCRdb reports TRBD1, a call that lacks DNA to check it against. The chain's CDR3 is CASFPPARGGAGELFF.